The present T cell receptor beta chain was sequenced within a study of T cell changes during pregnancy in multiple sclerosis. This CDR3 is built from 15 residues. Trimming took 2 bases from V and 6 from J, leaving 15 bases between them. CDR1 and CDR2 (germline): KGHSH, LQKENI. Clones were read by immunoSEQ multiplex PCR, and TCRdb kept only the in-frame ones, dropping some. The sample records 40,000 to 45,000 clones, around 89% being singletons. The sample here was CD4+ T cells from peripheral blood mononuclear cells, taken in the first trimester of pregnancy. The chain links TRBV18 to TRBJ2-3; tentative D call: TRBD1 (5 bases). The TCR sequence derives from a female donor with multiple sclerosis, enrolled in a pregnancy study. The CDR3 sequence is CASSPSTVTADTQYF. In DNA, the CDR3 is TGTGCCAGCTCACCATCGACAGTCACGGCGGATACGCAGTATTTT.